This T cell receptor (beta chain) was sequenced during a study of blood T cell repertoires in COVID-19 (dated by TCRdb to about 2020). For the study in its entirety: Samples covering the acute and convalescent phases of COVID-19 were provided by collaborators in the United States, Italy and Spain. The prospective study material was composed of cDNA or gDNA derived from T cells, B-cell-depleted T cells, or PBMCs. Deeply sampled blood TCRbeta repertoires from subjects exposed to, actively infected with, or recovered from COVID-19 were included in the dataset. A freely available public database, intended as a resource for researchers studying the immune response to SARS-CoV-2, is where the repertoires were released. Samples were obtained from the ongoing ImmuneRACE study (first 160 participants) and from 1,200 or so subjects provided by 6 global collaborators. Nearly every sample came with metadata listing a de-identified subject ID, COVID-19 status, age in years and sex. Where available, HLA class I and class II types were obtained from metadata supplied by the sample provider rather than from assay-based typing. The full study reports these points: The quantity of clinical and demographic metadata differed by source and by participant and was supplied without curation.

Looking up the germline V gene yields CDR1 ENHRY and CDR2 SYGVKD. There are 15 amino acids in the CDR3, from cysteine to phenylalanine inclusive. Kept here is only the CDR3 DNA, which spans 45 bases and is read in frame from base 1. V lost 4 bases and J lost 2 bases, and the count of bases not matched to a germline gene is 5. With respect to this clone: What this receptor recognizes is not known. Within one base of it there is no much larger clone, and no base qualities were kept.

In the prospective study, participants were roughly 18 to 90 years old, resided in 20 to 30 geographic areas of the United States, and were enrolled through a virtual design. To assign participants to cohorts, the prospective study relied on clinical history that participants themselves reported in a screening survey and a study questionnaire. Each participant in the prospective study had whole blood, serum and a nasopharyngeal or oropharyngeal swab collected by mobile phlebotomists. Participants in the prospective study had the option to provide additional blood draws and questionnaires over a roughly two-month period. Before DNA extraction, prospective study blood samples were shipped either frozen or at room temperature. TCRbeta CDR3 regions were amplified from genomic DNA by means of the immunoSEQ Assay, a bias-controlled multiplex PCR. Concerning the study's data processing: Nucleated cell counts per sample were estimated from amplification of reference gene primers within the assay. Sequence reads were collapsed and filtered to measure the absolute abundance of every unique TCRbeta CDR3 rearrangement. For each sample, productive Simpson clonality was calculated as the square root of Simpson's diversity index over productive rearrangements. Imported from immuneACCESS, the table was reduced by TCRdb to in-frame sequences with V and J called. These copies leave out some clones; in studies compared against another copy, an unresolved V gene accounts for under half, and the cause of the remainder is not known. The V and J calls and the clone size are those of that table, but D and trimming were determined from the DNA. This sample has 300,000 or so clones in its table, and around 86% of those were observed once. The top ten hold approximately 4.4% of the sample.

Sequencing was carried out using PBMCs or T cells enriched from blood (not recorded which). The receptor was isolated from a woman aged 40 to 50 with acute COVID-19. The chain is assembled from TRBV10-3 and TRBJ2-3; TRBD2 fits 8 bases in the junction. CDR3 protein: CAISAGTRATDTQYF. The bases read TGTGCCATCAGTGCCGGGACTAGGGCCACAGATACGCAGTATTTT.